The clone carrying this T cell receptor beta chain turned up a few times. Antigen specificity is unknown. TCRdb re-called the 5' RACE reads with MiXCR, one entry per CDR3 protein. The sample contains about 720,000 distinct CDR3 sequences, roughly 20% of which appear only once. This record belongs to a study of identical twins. Study results and limitations: Twin-shared out-of-frame alpha sequences showed excess low generation probability.

These sequences were also reported in another study, on T cells expressing NK-cell markers. Per that study: Cells sorted as CD3+CD56+NKG2C+, CD3+CD56+NKG2C- and CD3+CD56-NKG2C+ T cells supplied the TCR beta repertoires. Sequenced donors, eight in total, included seven who were HCMV-seropositive and one who was seronegative. In more than five donors, dominant CD3+CD56+NKG2C+ clonotypes ranked among the top 10 CD8+ clonotypes.

This receptor was obtained from a woman between 18 and 30 years old in good health. The sequenced material came from PBMCs.

CDR3 DNA sequence: TGTGCCAGCAGCACGTATGGGGGGGGCCTAGAAGAAGAGACCCAGTACTTC. Translation: CASSTYGGGLEEETQYF. V is TRBV12-3 or TRBV12-4 and J is TRBJ2-5; weak D call: TRBD2 (7 bases). The CDR3 contains 17 residues. V lost 6 bases and J 3 bases, leaving 23 bases between the germline ends.